This TCR beta chain originates from a study of cytomegalovirus exposure and HLA in healthy donors. The study's findings and limits: CMV antigen specificity was confirmed in vitro for three CMV-associated chains.

As regards this clone: The antigen remains undetermined.

CDR3 size: 16 residues. In germline, CDR1 is SQVTM, CDR2 ANQGSEA. J gave up 4 bases and V 0 bases, and 8 bases lay outside the gene matches. Both 60 Vbeta primers and 13 Jbeta primers went into the PCR. Repertoires were generated with immunoSEQ multiplex PCR, while TCRdb's copy carries only in-frame clones and drops some. The repertoire holds approximately 130,000 clones, with roughly 80% as singletons. The genes are TRBV29-1 and TRBJ2-1; 8 nucleotides agree with TRBD2. Sequencing input: PBMCs. This receptor was obtained from a woman in her forties in good health and CMV-seronegative. This CDR3 is CSVEDPGLGMYNEQFF. DNA for the CDR3: TGCAGCGTTGAAGACCCGGGACTAGGGATGTACAATGAGCAGTTCTTC.